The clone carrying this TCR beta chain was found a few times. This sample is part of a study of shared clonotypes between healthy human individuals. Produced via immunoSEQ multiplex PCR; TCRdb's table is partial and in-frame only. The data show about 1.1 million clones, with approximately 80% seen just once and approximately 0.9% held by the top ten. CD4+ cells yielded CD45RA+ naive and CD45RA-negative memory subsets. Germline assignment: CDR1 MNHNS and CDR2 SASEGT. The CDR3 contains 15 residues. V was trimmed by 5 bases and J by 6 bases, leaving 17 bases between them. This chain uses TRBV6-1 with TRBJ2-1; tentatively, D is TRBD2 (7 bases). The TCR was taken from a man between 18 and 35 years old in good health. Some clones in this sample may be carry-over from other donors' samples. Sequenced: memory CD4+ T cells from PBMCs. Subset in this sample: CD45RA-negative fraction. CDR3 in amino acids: CASSFTGAGVNEQFF. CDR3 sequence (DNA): TGTGCCAGCAGTTTCACGGGGGCGGGAGTCAATGAGCAGTTCTTC.